Following are 27 T cell receptor beta chains from one sample sequenced in a study of early stage breast cancer tumors. The protocol was immunoSEQ multiplex PCR, while the TCRdb copy is restricted to in-frame clones and leaves out a portion. This sample carries fewer than 80,000 clones, 65% to 85% of them seen once, and the ten largest clones take roughly 4.7%. The sequencing input was blood. The origin of the receptors is a person aged 40 to 49 with breast cancer.

This clone was seen once. The chain has TRBV6-6 and TRBJ1-5; TRBD1 agrees at 9 bases. V lost 5 bases to trimming and J lost 1 base; unmatched junction nucleotides: 6. CDR3 length: 16 amino acids. CDR1 and CDR2 from the germline V gene are MNHNY and SVGAGI (reference sequence). This CDR3 is CASSLTGGGSNQPQHF. Written as DNA, the CDR3 is TGTGCCAGCAGTCTTACAGGGGGCGGCAGCAATCAGCCCCAGCATTTT.

The V gene is TRBV30, the J gene TRBJ1-2; possible D gene TRBD1, 5 bases. Germline V gene sequence: CDR1 GTSNPN, CDR2 SVGIG (reference sequence). The CDR3 covers 11 residues. V lost 2 bases to trimming and J lost 8 bases, with 9 bases between them. The CDR3 nucleotides read TGTGCCTGGAGTTCAGGGATGGGCTACACCTTC. Translating it yields CAWSSGMGYTF.

This chain joins TRBV7-3 and TRBJ1-1, with D perhaps TRBD1 (5 bases). Germline V gene data show CDR1 as SGHTA and CDR2 as FQGTGA. The CDR3 extends over 13 amino acids. Between the trimmed V and J ends, which lost 5 bases and 6 bases, there was a span of 13 bases. The CDR3 DNA follows: TGTGCCAGCAGCCCCCAGGGCGGTGCTGAAGCTTTCTTT. Protein product: CASSPQGGAEAFF.

This clone was observed a single time. The chain carries TRBV5-4 and TRBJ2-7; TRBD1 is a possible D gene (5 bases). CDR1 and CDR2 from the germline V gene are SGHNT and YYREEE (reference sequence). The CDR3 consists of 14 residues. Trimming removed 1 base at V and 5 bases at J, with 13 bases between. CDR3 DNA: TGTGCCAGCAGCTTGAAGGGGCGGTACAACGAGCAGTACTTC. Translating it yields CASSLKGRYNEQYF.

The V gene is TRBV15, the J gene TRBJ2-7; D possibly corresponds to TRBD1 (6 bases). This CDR3 is built from 13 residues. The germline V gene has CDR1 LNHNV and CDR2 YYDKDF (reference sequence). Trimming stripped 0 bases from V and 10 bases from J, with 13 bases between. CDR3 nucleotides: TGTGCCACCAGCAGAGATTCCCAGGGGTTACAGTACTTC. Translating gives CATSRDSQGLQYF.

The chain combines TRBV5-4 with TRBJ1-2; 7 bases line up with TRBD1. Germline trimming cut 1 base from V and 2 bases from J; bases unmatched to any gene: 11. CDR3 length: 17 residues. Germline values: CDR1 SGHNT, CDR2 YYREEE (reference sequence). The CDR3 here is CASSLTSGTDENYGYTF. The CDR3 DNA is TGTGCCAGCAGCTTGACCTCCGGGACAGATGAGAACTATGGCTACACCTTC.

Only one count was recorded for this clone. The chain links TRBV30 to TRBJ1-2, with no clear D. The germline V gene has CDR1 GTSNPN and CDR2 SVGIG (reference sequence). V lost 0 bases to trimming and J lost 6 bases, with 8 bases between them. This CDR3 is built from 12 residues. CDR3 protein: CAWSVQGNGYTF. The CDR3 nucleotides are TGTGCCTGGAGTGTACAAGGGAATGGCTACACCTTC. Using reference TRBV30 and TRBJ1-2 for the parts outside the CDR3, the full variable domain is SQTIHQWPATLVQPVGSPLSLECTVEGTSNPNLYWYRQAAGRGLQLLFYSVGIGQISSEVPQNLSASRPQDRQFILSSKKLLLSDSGFYLCAWSVQGNGYTFGSGTRLTVV.

CDR3 sequence (DNA): TGTGCCAGCAGTTGGACAGGGAAGAACCTTAATGAAAAACTGTTTTTT. This translates into CASSWTGKNLNEKLFF. The genes are TRBV6-4 and TRBJ1-4; 8 bases agree with TRBD1. The CDR3 is 16 residues long. The V gene end was trimmed by 5 bases and the J gene end by 4 bases; junction bases not matched to a gene: 9. Germline V CDR1 and CDR2: MRHNA, SNTAGT.

This clone was seen a handful of times. The J gene is TRBJ2-2, the V gene TRBV9; D gene ambiguous. V was shortened by 1 base and J by 7 bases, with 5 bases between the two germline ends. Looked up from germline, CDR1 is SGDLS and CDR2 is YYNGEE. This CDR3 spans 12 amino acids. CDR3 bases: TGTGCCAGCAGCGTAAGGCTCGGGGAGCTGTTTTTT. This translates into CASSVRLGELFF.

This clone was found a few times. The chain joins TRBV7-8 to TRBJ1-1; tentative D call: TRBD1 (6 bases). The V end lost 5 bases, the J end lost 5 bases, and 15 bases lay between the germline ends. Germline CDR1 is SGHVS and CDR2 is FQNEAQ. This CDR3 is built from 14 residues. The CDR3 is CASSRYPGATEAFF. The CDR3 bases are TGTGCCAGCAGCCGGTATCCGGGGGCTACTGAAGCTTTCTTT.

V is TRBV13 and J is TRBJ1-3; 7 nucleotides agree with TRBD1. Germline values: CDR1 PRHDT, CDR2 FYEKMQ (reference sequence). This CDR3 comprises 17 residues. With 4 bases clipped from V and 4 bases from J, the junction kept 13 bases outside the gene matches. The CDR3 sequence is CASSYIMGDREGNTIYF. The CDR3 DNA reads as TGTGCCAGCAGCTATATTATGGGAGACAGGGAGGGAAACACCATATATTTT.

V gene TRBV19 combines with J gene TRBJ1-5; D is ambiguous. From germline, CDR1 is LNHDA and CDR2 SQIVND (reference sequence). With 0 bases removed from V and 2 bases from J, the gap between germline ends came to 14 bases. CDR3 size: 17 residues. CDR3 protein: CASSIDLKGSGNQPQHF. The CDR3 DNA reads TGTGCCAGTAGTATAGATCTCAAGGGTTCGGGCAATCAGCCCCAGCATTTT.

The CDR3 DNA reads TGTGCCAGCAGCCAATCTAGCTACGAGCAGTACTTC. Its protein is CASSQSSYEQYF. This chain joins TRBV16 and TRBJ2-7; D is undetermined. Germline values: CDR1 KGHSY, CDR2 FQNENV. V dropped 0 bases and J dropped 3 bases, with 3 bases sitting between them. The CDR3 is 12 amino acids.

The V gene is TRBV29-1, the J gene TRBJ1-2; D is ambiguous. CDR3 size: 13 residues. Between the trimmed V and J ends, which lost 5 bases and 7 bases, there was a span of 17 bases. Germline V gene lookup returns CDR1 SQVTM and CDR2 ANQGSEA. CDR3 nucleotide sequence: TGCAGCGTTCACCCTCGAGGGCAAGGTGGCTACACCTTC. Amino acids: CSVHPRGQGGYTF.

This sequence joins TRBV9 and TRBJ2-1; 8 positions agree with TRBD2. V trimming: 4 bases; J trimming: 2 bases; junction bases outside the gene matches: 11. Germline V gives CDR1 SGDLS, CDR2 YYNGEE. The CDR3 covers 17 residues. Here the CDR3 DNA reads TGTGCCAGCAGCACAGAAGGGTTAGCGGGACCCTACAATGAGCAGTTCTTC. It encodes CASSTEGLAGPYNEQFF. Based on the CDR3 plus reference TRBV9 and TRBJ2-1, the full variable domain is DSGVTQTPKHLITATGQRVTLRCSPRSGDLSVYWYQQSLDQGLQFLIQYYNGEERAKGNILERFSAQQFPDLHSELNLSSLELGDSALYFCASSTEGLAGPYNEQFFGPGTRLTVL.

The chain uses TRBV30 and TRBJ2-7, with TRBD2 matching 9 bases. CDR1 is GTSNPN, CDR2 SVGIG, per germline (reference sequence). The CDR3 totals 13 residues. V trimming: 2 bases; J trimming: 6 bases; junction bases outside the gene matches: 5. In DNA, the CDR3 is TGTGCCTGGAGTAATAGCGGGAGCTCCGAGCAGTACTTC. This sequence encodes CAWSNSGSSEQYF.

The chain uses TRBV10-3 and TRBJ2-5, with a weak D call TRBD1 (6 bases). CDR3 length equals 15 residues. Germline values: CDR1 ENHRY, CDR2 SYGVKD. The V gene lost 3 bases and the J gene lost 7 bases, with 18 bases spanning the gap. The CDR3 region has the DNA TGTGCCATCAGTGACAACAGGGAGCCGCAGGGGACCCAGTACTTC. Translated, it gives CAISDNREPQGTQYF.

V and J are TRBV28 and TRBJ2-1; D is undetermined. The CDR3 length is 12 residues. Germline CDR1 MDHEN, CDR2 SYDVKM. Trimming cost V 3 bases and J 8 bases, with 8 bases left between them. The chain's CDR3 is CASSLESDEQFF. The CDR3 bases are TGTGCCAGCAGTTTGGAATCCGATGAGCAGTTCTTC.

The chain uses TRBV7-2 and TRBJ2-6; TRBD1 matches 9 bases. V gave up 0 bases and J gave up 4 bases; unmatched junction bases: 4. CDR3 length: 17 amino acids. The germline gives CDR1 SGHTA, CDR2 FQGNSA. The CDR3 DNA sequence: TGTGCCAGCAGCTTAGCTCTACAGGGGGCCGGGGCCAACGTCCTGACTTTC. Translated: CASSLALQGAGANVLTF.

The V gene is TRBV7-9, the J gene TRBJ2-2; D not resolved. Looked up from germline, CDR1 is SEHNR and CDR2 is FQNEAQ (reference sequence). The CDR3 consists of 8 residues. CDR3 nucleotides: TGTGCGGGGGGGGAGCTGTTTTTT. Translating gives CAGGELFF.

The CDR3 reads CASSLGMDNEQFF. CDR3 in DNA: TGTGCCAGCAGTTTAGGCATGGACAATGAGCAGTTCTTC. The chain combines TRBV28 with TRBJ2-1; D not certain. Germline lookup yields CDR1 MDHEN and CDR2 SYDVKM. The length of the CDR3 is 13 residues. V was clipped by 2 bases and J by 5 bases, with 7 bases between them.

This chain uses TRBV5-4 with TRBJ2-3; the match to TRBD2 covers 11 bases. The ends lost 4 bases at V and 2 bases at J; junction bases unmatched: 6. Per germline, CDR1 SGHNT and CDR2 YYREEE (reference sequence). CDR3 size: 16 residues. The CDR3 sequence is CASSDGLAGFTDTQYF. In DNA, the CDR3 is TGTGCCAGCAGCGACGGACTAGCGGGTTTCACAGATACGCAGTATTTT.

The rearrangement links TRBV6-6 to TRBJ2-5, with 7 bases matching TRBD1. Germline-derived CDR1 and CDR2 are MNHNY and SVGAGI (reference sequence). The CDR3 runs to 12 residues. V lost 6 bases to trimming and J lost 2 bases; unmatched junction nucleotides: 0. The CDR3 region is CASRQGQETQYF. In DNA form, the CDR3 reads TGTGCCAGCAGACAGGGGCAAGAGACCCAGTACTTC.

The chain is built from TRBV6-1 and TRBJ1-2; D call uncertain. The CDR3 is made up of 13 amino acids. Germline V gene sequence: CDR1 MNHNS, CDR2 SASEGT. V was cut by 1 base and J by 8 bases, with 11 bases left in between. The CDR3 DNA reads TGTGCCAGCAGTGAAGTAGAGTGGGCGGGCTACACCTTC. It yields the protein CASSEVEWAGYTF.

This clone has just one count. The genes are TRBV4-2 and TRBJ1-2; 8 bases match TRBD1. Germline V lookup: CDR1 LGHNA, CDR2 YNFKEQ. This CDR3 has 13 amino acids. V shed 0 bases and J 11 bases; nucleotides not matched to a gene: 5. CDR3 region: CASSQDLDRVYTF. CDR3 coding DNA: TGTGCCAGCAGCCAAGATTTGGACAGGGTTTACACCTTC.

This chain connects TRBV9 to TRBJ2-5; D is possibly TRBD1 (5 bases). Trimming took 1 base from V and 5 from J, leaving 9 bases between them. The CDR3 consists of 13 residues. CDR1 and CDR2 from the germline V gene are SGDLS and YYNGEE. The CDR3, as DNA: TGTGCCAGCAGCGTACAGGGCGGCGAGACCCAGTACTTC. Its translation: CASSVQGGETQYF. Full variable domain (remainder filled in from reference TRBV9 and TRBJ2-5): DSGVTQTPKHLITATGQRVTLRCSPRSGDLSVYWYQQSLDQGLQFLIQYYNGEERAKGNILERFSAQQFPDLHSELNLSSLELGDSALYFCASSVQGGETQYFGPGTRLLVL.

V usage is TRBV7-3 and J usage is TRBJ2-5, with 9 bases aligning to TRBD2. The V segment lost 3 bases and the J segment 5 bases; nucleotides outside the gene matches: 4. CDR1 and CDR2 (germline): SGHTA, FQGTGA. The CDR3 is made up of 14 amino acids. CDR3 bases: TGTGCCAGCAGCTTTAGCGGGAGTGGGGAGACCCAGTACTTC. Protein product: CASSFSGSGETQYF.